This is a list of T cell receptor beta chains from one sample in a study of shared clonotypes between healthy human individuals. TCRdb's copy holds only in-frame clones and misses some; the assay was immunoSEQ multiplex PCR. The table records around 2,000,000 clones, about 93% of them present only once. Sequencing was performed on naive CD8+ T cells from PBMCs. Every receptor here comes from a man aged 18-30 years in good health. Some clones in this sample may be carry-over from other donors' samples. The CDR3 runs from the conserved cysteine through the conserved F or W. Fields, in order: clone size, V gene, J gene, CDR3 protein. A clone size is listed for some rows: how often the clone was seen (once, few, many), or a class if it is expanded.

clone size: once
V gene: TRBV7-9
J gene: TRBJ1-4
CDR3 protein: CASSSRETGGEKLFF

clone size: -
V gene: TRBV19
J gene: TRBJ2-2
CDR3 protein: CASGTRTGELFF

clone size: -
V gene: TRBV5-1
J gene: TRBJ2-7
CDR3 protein: CASSQDRGNEQYF

clone size: -
V gene: TRBV6-5
J gene: TRBJ2-3
CDR3 protein: CASSYNSGKATDTQYF

clone size: -
V gene: TRBV2
J gene: TRBJ1-1
CDR3 protein: CASSPRTRGWVFF

clone size: -
V gene: TRBV19
J gene: TRBJ1-1
CDR3 protein: CASSLPGPVFSGTEAFF

clone size: once
V gene: TRBV6-6
J gene: TRBJ1-3
CDR3 protein: CASKVPGSSGNTIYF

clone size: -
V gene: TRBV7-9
J gene: TRBJ2-1
CDR3 protein: CASSLALIPDIAYNEQFF

clone size: -
V gene: TRBV9
J gene: TRBJ2-3
CDR3 protein: CASSALSGGPSDTQYF

clone size: -
V gene: TRBV15
J gene: TRBJ1-2
CDR3 protein: CATSTGDRYGGYTF

clone size: -
V gene: TRBV7-9
J gene: TRBJ2-5
CDR3 protein: CASSLWDRGHQETQYF

clone size: -
V gene: TRBV10-1
J gene: TRBJ2-3
CDR3 protein: CASSESLAGDKDTQYF

clone size: -
V gene: TRBV28
J gene: TRBJ2-7
CDR3 protein: CASSNPDDSYSYEQYF

clone size: -
V gene: TRBV2
J gene: TRBJ2-5
CDR3 protein: CASSEQGQGWETQYF

clone size: -
V gene: TRBV29-1
J gene: TRBJ1-2
CDR3 protein: CSSGQGQRDGYTF

clone size: -
V gene: TRBV4-1
J gene: TRBJ2-7
CDR3 protein: CASSLSPPGLAGREQYF

clone size: -
V gene: TRBV28
J gene: TRBJ2-1
CDR3 protein: CASTTTVNEQFF

clone size: once
V gene: TRBV9
J gene: TRBJ1-6
CDR3 protein: CASSVAGGPNSPLHF

clone size: -
V gene: TRBV9
J gene: TRBJ1-3
CDR3 protein: CASSRTANGNTIYF

clone size: -
V gene: TRBV10-3
J gene: TRBJ1-4
CDR3 protein: CAISAETGGPNEKLFF

clone size: -
V gene: TRBV13
J gene: TRBJ2-3
CDR3 protein: CASSLGPGNTDTQYF

clone size: few
V gene: TRBV29-1
J gene: TRBJ1-1
CDR3 protein: CSVRPQGTEAFF

clone size: -
V gene: TRBV7-9
J gene: TRBJ1-5
CDR3 protein: CASSRGGVSQPQHF

clone size: -
V gene: TRBV2
J gene: TRBJ2-3
CDR3 protein: CASSRRRSLGAGTSTDTQYF

clone size: -
V gene: TRBV9
J gene: TRBJ2-7
CDR3 protein: CASSVEGWGPPYEQYF

clone size: -
V gene: TRBV10-3
J gene: TRBJ1-5
CDR3 protein: CAISLNSNQPQHF

clone size: -
V gene: TRBV7-3
J gene: TRBJ2-5
CDR3 protein: CAGSKGGAWGETQYF

clone size: once
V gene: TRBV6-1
J gene: TRBJ1-1
CDR3 protein: CASIILPEGNTEAFF

clone size: -
V gene: TRBV9
J gene: TRBJ2-7
CDR3 protein: CASSADRGPAYEQYF